These 15 T cell receptor beta chains originate from one sample sequenced in a study of OX40 agonist ivuxolimab in advanced cancers. Produced via immunoSEQ multiplex PCR; TCRdb's table is partial and in-frame only. The sample carries approximately 82,000 clones, 88% recorded once. Sequencing used CD4+ or CD8+ T cells sorted from blood, obtained in a trial of the OX40 agonist ivuxolimab. These receptors originate from an adult with an advanced solid tumor such as melanoma, head and neck, liver or kidney cancer.

The chain links TRBV7-2 to TRBJ1-1, with D unclear. Trimming took off 1 base at V and 0 bases at J, with 6 bases between the two ends. The V gene's germline CDR1 is SGHTA and CDR2 FQGNSA. CDR3 length equals 14 residues. CDR3 bases: TGTGCCAGCAGCTTAGAGAGATTGAACACTGAAGCTTTCTTT. Its protein is CASSLERLNTEAFF.

The V and J genes are TRBV2 and TRBJ2-5; D is unresolved. Germline CDR1 is SNHLY and CDR2 is FYNNEI. Between the trimmed V and J ends, which lost 4 bases and 5 bases, there was a span of 11 bases. The CDR3 runs to 13 residues. The CDR3 protein is CASSGNGVETQYF. CDR3 DNA sequence: TGTGCCAGCAGTGGAAATGGCGTTGAGACCCAGTACTTC.

This chain links TRBV13 with TRBJ2-5, with D unresolved. This CDR3 region has 15 residues. Trimming removed 2 bases from V and 0 bases from J, with 10 bases in between. The V gene's germline CDR1 is PRHDT and CDR2 FYEKMQ (reference sequence). For the CDR3, the DNA is TGTGCCAGCAGCTTATTCAGAGCTTACCAAGAGACCCAGTACTTC. It codes for CASSLFRAYQETQYF.

The CDR3: CASSQGGTGTSYEQYF. In nucleotides, the CDR3 is TGCGCCAGCAGCCAGGGCGGGACAGGGACTTCCTACGAGCAGTACTTC. The chain employs TRBV4-3 and TRBJ2-7; 9 nucleotides line up with TRBD1. V gave up 3 bases and J gave up 1 base; unmatched junction bases: 7. Germline CDR1 LGHNA, CDR2 YSLEER. The CDR3 has 16 amino acids.

The CDR3: CASSADRYNEQFF. In DNA form, the CDR3 reads TGTGCCAGTAGTGCTGACAGATACAATGAGCAGTTCTTC. The rearrangement joins TRBV19 to TRBJ2-1, with D tentatively TRBD1 (5 bases). The CDR3 is made up of 13 amino acids. V was cut by 5 bases and J by 4 bases, with 9 bases left in between. Germline CDR1 and CDR2: LNHDA and SQIVND (reference sequence). Full variable domain (remainder filled in from reference TRBV19 and TRBJ2-1): DGGITQSPKYLFRKEGQNVTLSCEQNLNHDAMYWYRQDPGQGLRLIYYSQIVNDFQKGDIAEGYSVSREKKESFPLTVTSAQKNPTAFYLCASSADRYNEQFFGPGTRLTVL.

This chain connects TRBV7-2 to TRBJ1-1; D is uncertain. Germline-derived CDR1 and CDR2 are SGHTA and FQGNSA. Trimming cost V 1 base and J 6 bases, with 9 bases left between them. CDR3 length equals 13 residues. The CDR3 region is CASSLGAVPEAFF. CDR3 in DNA: TGTGCCAGCAGCTTAGGGGCAGTTCCTGAAGCTTTCTTT.

The table lists this clone with a count of one. This sample includes further DNA sequences coding for the same CDR3. This rearrangement joins TRBV20-1 to TRBJ2-1; D gene uncertain. The CDR3 sequence is 11 residues long. Trimming left V 1 base short and J 10 bases short, with 8 bases between. Looked up from germline, CDR1 is DFQATT and CDR2 is SNEGSKA (reference sequence). In DNA form, the CDR3 reads TGCAGTGCTAGAGTCCGGCGGGAGCAGTTCTTC. Protein sequence: CSARVRREQFF.

The gene calls are TRBV21-1 and TRBJ2-5; the table's TRBD2 call for D was not verified on the DNA. TRBV21-1 is described as a pseudogene. The CDR3 is 19 amino acids. CDR3 sequence: CASSKDWRGPGVGKETQYF. As DNA, the CDR3 is TGTGCCAGCAGCAAAGACTGGAGGGGTCCGGGAGTAGGGAAAGAGACCCAGTACTTC.

The chain carries TRBV27 and TRBJ2-7; TRBD1 matches 7 bases. The CDR3 consists of 13 residues. Per the germline V gene, CDR1 is MNHEY and CDR2 is SMNVEV (reference sequence). The V and J ends lost 6 bases and 1 base, in that order; junction bases with no gene match: 3. As DNA, the CDR3 is TGTGCCAGCAGATCGACAGGGTCCTACGAGCAGTACTTC. Translation gives CASRSTGSYEQYF.

The CDR3: CASSQDEWSTDTQYF. The DNA for the CDR3 is TGCGCCAGCAGCCAAGATGAGTGGAGCACAGATACGCAGTATTTT. The chain employs TRBV4-1 and TRBJ2-3; unclear D gene. This CDR3 comprises 15 residues. The ends were cut back, 0 bases at V and 0 bases at J, with 7 bases in the middle. Germline V gene data show CDR1 as MGHRA and CDR2 as YSYEKL.

This clone appeared once. The chain has TRBV28 and TRBJ1-4, with 8 bases identical to TRBD1. This CDR3 region has 14 residues. The germline V gene has CDR1 MDHEN and CDR2 SYDVKM. V lost 10 bases, J lost 11 bases, and 15 bases stayed unmatched. CDR3 sequence (DNA): TGTGCCAACTTCAGGACAGGGACACCTGAGAAACTGTTTTTT. This codes for CANFRTGTPEKLFF.

The V and J genes are TRBV25-1 and TRBJ1-2; possibly TRBD1 for D (6 bases). Germline V lookup: CDR1 MGHDK, CDR2 SYGVNS. V was pared by 1 base and J by 1 base, with 13 bases between. The CDR3 is 16 residues long. The DNA for the CDR3 is TGTGCCAGCAGTGAATCTAGCGGGGGGCATAACTATGGCTACACCTTC. Its protein is CASSESSGGHNYGYTF.

The J gene is TRBJ2-1, the V gene TRBV25-1; TRBD2 agrees at 12 bases. The CDR3 contains 16 residues. J gave up 12 bases and V 8 bases, and 17 bases lay outside the gene matches. In germline, CDR1 is MGHDK, CDR2 SYGVNS. The CDR3 region is CASRQPLAGGDGGQFF. For the CDR3, the DNA is TGTGCCAGCCGGCAGCCTCTAGCGGGAGGGGACGGTGGGCAGTTCTTC.

This sequence joins TRBV11-2 and TRBJ2-6; D is unclear. The length of the CDR3 is 16 residues. Trimming cost V 4 bases and J 3 bases, with 13 bases left between them. The V gene's germline CDR1 is SGHAT and CDR2 FQNNGV. The CDR3 DNA reads as TGTGCCAGCAGCTCAACAGCTAATTATGGGGCCAACGTCCTGACTTTC. It yields the protein CASSSTANYGANVLTF.

This clone is a singleton in its sample. The gene calls are TRBV6-6 and TRBJ2-1; D is perhaps TRBD2 (6 bases). Trimming pared 5 bases from V and 3 bases from J, leaving 11 bases between. The CDR3 contains 14 residues. Germline CDR1 and CDR2: MNHNY and SVGAGI (reference sequence). CDR3 residues: CASSLERVYNEQFF. The CDR3 DNA follows: TGTGCCAGCAGTCTCGAGCGGGTCTACAATGAGCAGTTCTTC.